A single sample gave rise to the 20 T cell receptor beta chains below, sequenced in a study of blood T cell repertoires in COVID-19. Some clones are missing from TCRdb's copy, which holds only in-frame ones; the method was immunoSEQ multiplex PCR. The table lists more than 120,000 clones, about 92% of them singletons, with around 1.6% in the top ten. The sample consisted of peripheral blood. These TCRs come from a human donor in a cohort sampled during active COVID-19.

The chain uses TRBV11-2 and TRBJ1-2; D unclear. The V gene lost 1 base and the J gene lost 0 bases, with 9 bases spanning the gap. The CDR3 runs 15 residues. Germline assignment: CDR1 SGHAT and CDR2 FQNNGV. The CDR3, as DNA: TGTGCCAGCAGCTTAGTGGGCTCAGCTAACTATGGCTACACCTTC. Its protein is CASSLVGSANYGYTF.

This clone was picked up one time. The chain recombines TRBV6-5 with TRBJ1-2, with D uncertain. This CDR3 has 14 residues. V lost 6 bases, J lost 2 bases, and 13 bases lay in between. CDR1 and CDR2 from the germline V gene are MNHEY and SVGAGI. CDR3 in DNA: TGTGCCAGCAGCCGCCAGGCGTCAAACTATGGCTACACCTTC. This translates into CASSRQASNYGYTF.

The J gene is TRBJ1-1, the V gene TRBV4-2; no clear D gene. CDR1 is LGHNA and CDR2 is YNFKEQ in the germline V gene. V was cut by 2 bases and J by 4 bases, with 14 bases left in between. The CDR3 loop spans 15 amino acids. The CDR3 reads CASSQPRGSGTEAFF. CDR3 DNA sequence: TGTGCCAGCAGCCAACCCCGCGGGTCAGGCACTGAAGCTTTCTTT.

This chain joins TRBV6-6 and TRBJ1-2, with D maybe TRBD1 (6 bases). The germline V and J ends were trimmed by 5 bases and 3 bases, with 10 bases remaining between them. CDR1 is MNHNY, CDR2 SVGAGI, per germline (reference sequence). The CDR3 totals 13 residues. The CDR3 DNA reads TGTGCCAGCAGTACGTGGACAGACTATGGCTACACCTTC. Translation: CASSTWTDYGYTF.

The rearrangement uses TRBV3-1 (or the pseudogene TRBV3-2) and TRBJ2-7; 12 bases map to TRBD1. The V and J ends lost 11 bases and 5 bases, in that order; junction bases with no gene match: 7. CDR3 length: 13 residues. Germline assignment: CDR1 LGHDT and CDR2 YNNKEL (reference sequence). The DNA of the CDR3 is TGTGCCTGGGGGGGACAGGGGGCCCACGAGCAGTACTTC. Translation: CAWGGQGAHEQYF.

The chain carries TRBV6-4 and TRBJ2-5, with a weak D call TRBD2 (5 bases). V lost 2 bases, J lost 4 bases, and 17 bases lay in between. The CDR3 length is 16 residues. Germline values: CDR1 MRHNA, CDR2 SNTAGT. CDR3 DNA: TGTGCCAGCAGTGACCCCGGGCCGAGGGCGTTAGAGACCCAGTACTTC. As protein: CASSDPGPRALETQYF.

This clone was seen once. The rearrangement joins TRBV29-1 to TRBJ1-1; 9 bases map to TRBD1. The CDR3 is 16 amino acids. Looked up from germline, CDR1 is SQVTM and CDR2 is ANQGSEA. With V trimmed by 7 bases and J by 0 bases, 12 bases remained unmatched. The CDR3 region is CSGRTGAGPMNTEAFF. CDR3 coding DNA: TGCAGCGGTCGGACAGGGGCAGGCCCCATGAACACTGAAGCTTTCTTT.

The chain couples TRBV29-1 to TRBJ1-4, with D unresolved. V lost 4 bases to trimming and J lost 12 bases, with 15 bases between them. This CDR3 is built from 12 residues. CDR1 and CDR2 from the germline V gene are SQVTM and ANQGSEA. This CDR3 is CSVVSYGEELFF. CDR3 nucleotides: TGCAGCGTTGTGTCGTATGGGGAGGAACTGTTTTTT.

The J gene is TRBJ2-1, the V gene TRBV7-3; 7 bases agree with TRBD2. CDR1 is SGHTA, CDR2 FQGTGA, per germline. This CDR3 has 12 amino acids. Germline trimming cut 4 bases from V and 9 bases from J; bases unmatched to any gene: 3. The CDR3: CASSSPGGEQFF. In DNA form, the CDR3 reads TGTGCCAGCAGCTCTCCGGGGGGTGAGCAGTTCTTC.

This clone was counted once. The rearrangement links TRBV19 to TRBJ2-7, with D maybe TRBD1 (5 bases). Germline loops: CDR1 LNHDA, CDR2 SQIVND (reference sequence). Trimming shortened V by 5 bases and J by 3 bases, and 11 bases separated the two germline ends. The CDR3 runs to 13 residues. CDR3 protein: CASSFTGFYEQYF. CDR3 in DNA: TGTGCCAGTAGTTTTACAGGTTTCTACGAGCAGTACTTC.

The V and J genes are TRBV2 and TRBJ1-2, with 9 bases identical to TRBD1. J lost 4 bases, V lost 4 bases, and 4 bases had no gene match. CDR1 is SNHLY and CDR2 is FYNNEI in the germline V gene. This CDR3 comprises 14 residues. CDR3 DNA: TGTGCCAGCAGTGGGGACAGGGTAGGCTATGGCTACACCTTC. Amino acid sequence: CASSGDRVGYGYTF.

This clone showed up just once. The chain is built from TRBV2 and TRBJ1-1; 7 bases align to TRBD1. Losses at the gene ends were 4 bases for V and 3 bases for J; bases not matched to a gene: 5. The CDR3 spans 14 residues. The V gene's germline CDR1 is SNHLY and CDR2 FYNNEI. CDR3 loop: CASSVGQADTEAFF. The DNA for the CDR3 is TGTGCCAGCAGTGTCGGACAGGCCGACACTGAAGCTTTCTTT.

A note on this clone: The sample has other DNA sequences that encode this CDR3 too. This rearrangement joins TRBV3-1 (or the pseudogene TRBV3-2) to TRBJ2-5, with TRBD1 as a possible D gene (6 bases). From germline, CDR1 is LGHDT and CDR2 YNNKEL (reference sequence). The CDR3 spans 13 residues. Trimming removed 3 bases at V and 1 base at J, with 6 bases between. In DNA, the CDR3 is TGTGCCAGCAGCCAGGGGGCCCAAGAGACCCAGTACTTC. Translation gives CASSQGAQETQYF.

The chain uses TRBV4-3 and TRBJ2-1; D unresolved. CDR3 size: 14 residues. Trimming removed 0 bases at V and 8 bases at J, with 11 bases between. The germline V gene encodes CDR1 LGHNA and CDR2 YSLEER. The CDR3 DNA reads TGCGCCAGCAGCCAAGAAGGCAGGTGGGATGAGCAGTTCTTC. Its protein product is CASSQEGRWDEQFF.

The CDR3 nucleotides are TGTGCCAGCAGCCAAGATAAAAATCAGCCCCAGCATTTT. Encoded protein: CASSQDKNQPQHF. The chain combines TRBV3-1 (or the pseudogene TRBV3-2) with TRBJ1-5, with D unclear. This CDR3 region has 13 residues. Per germline, CDR1 LGHDT and CDR2 YNNKEL (reference sequence). V was shortened by 0 bases and J by 4 bases, with 4 bases between the two germline ends.

J is TRBJ2-4 and V is TRBV4-3; D is possibly TRBD2 (6 bases). V was clipped by 0 bases and J by 8 bases, with 17 bases between them. This CDR3 spans 16 amino acids. Germline values: CDR1 LGHNA, CDR2 YSLEER. The CDR3 nucleotides are TGCGCCAGCAGCCAAGATTTACGTGGGGGGTGGGACATTCAGTACTTC. Translated: CASSQDLRGGWDIQYF.

The chain recombines TRBV7-2 with TRBJ2-2, with 13 bases matching TRBD2. Losses at the gene ends were 5 bases for V and 0 bases for J; bases not matched to a gene: 6. Per germline, CDR1 SGHTA and CDR2 FQGNSA. The CDR3 contains 18 residues. CDR3 nucleotide sequence: TGTGCCAGCAGCCCTCGACTAGCGGGGGGAGCGAACACCGGGGAGCTGTTTTTT. Encoded protein: CASSPRLAGGANTGELFF. The full variable domain, rest sourced from reference TRBV7-2 and TRBJ2-2, is GAGVSQSPSNKVTEKGKDVELRCDPISGHTALYWYRQSLGQGLEFLIYFQGNSAPDKSGLPSDRFSAERTGGSVSTLTIQRTQQEDSAVYLCASSPRLAGGANTGELFFGEGSRLTVL.

This clone was counted only a few times. The sample contains more than one DNA sequence encoding this CDR3. V is TRBV9 and J is TRBJ1-5, with TRBD1 matching over 9 bases. The length of the CDR3 is 15 residues. The V gene's germline CDR1 is SGDLS and CDR2 YYNGEE. The trim removed 0 bases at V and 2 bases at J, leaving 0 bases unmatched. The CDR3 nucleotides read TGTGCCAGCAGCGTAGGGACAGGGGGCAATCAGCCCCAGCATTTT. It encodes CASSVGTGGNQPQHF.

The J gene is TRBJ2-7, the V gene TRBV27, with 9 positions matching TRBD1. Germline-derived CDR1 and CDR2 are MNHEY and SMNVEV (reference sequence). With V trimmed by 6 bases and J by 0 bases, 3 bases remained unmatched. CDR3 length: 14 amino acids. The chain's CDR3 is CASRTGGGSYEQYF. The CDR3 bases are TGTGCCAGCAGGACAGGGGGGGGCTCCTACGAGCAGTACTTC.

The gene calls are TRBV10-3 and TRBJ1-5; D remains unclear. V was shortened by 6 bases and J by 0 bases, with 12 bases between the two germline ends. Germline-derived CDR1 and CDR2 are ENHRY and SYGVKD. CDR3 length: 15 residues. This chain's CDR3 is CAISPSGVSNQPQHF. CDR3 DNA: TGTGCCATCAGCCCATCCGGAGTTAGCAATCAGCCCCAGCATTTT.